A selection of T cell receptor beta chains follows, all from one sample in a study of T cells after yellow fever vaccination. TCRdb reprocessed the 5' RACE reads via MiXCR and lists one record per CDR3 protein. The table records about 200,000 distinct CDR3 sequences, 3% to 4% of them present only once. The sequencing here drew on CD4+ T cells sorted from PBMCs, taken 10 days after the yellow fever booster vaccination. The receptors originated from a man younger than 35 who received the YFV17D yellow fever vaccine. Both conserved end residues are part of each CDR3. Each record gives: D gene, clone size, J gene, V gene, CDR3 DNA, CDR3 protein. D genes are given only for firm matches. Only some rows state a clone size, as once, few, many or a class for expanded clones.

.,many,TRBJ2-5,TRBV10-3,TGTGCCATCAGCAGAGATATAGGAACTCAGACCCAGTACTTC,CAISRDIGTQTQYF
TRBD1,few,TRBJ2-1,TRBV7-3,TGTGCCAGCAGCACGAGACAGGGGGCGAATGAGCAGTTCTTC,CASSTRQGANEQFF
.,few,TRBJ2-2,TRBV11-2,TGTGCCAGCAGCGGGGCCGGGGAGCTGTTTTTT,CASSGAGELFF
.,few,TRBJ1-2,TRBV12-3/TRBV12-4,TGTGCCAGCAGTTTGGGGGGCGCCAGCTATGGCTACACCTTC,CASSLGGASYGYTF
TRBD1,few,TRBJ2-5,TRBV5-4,TGTGCCAGCAGACCTCGGACAGGGGGCGGGGAGACCCAGTACTTC,CASRPRTGGGETQYF
TRBD1,many,TRBJ1-6,TRBV4-3,TGCGCCAGCAGCCAAGAAAAGGGGGCGGTTTTCGATTCACCCCTCCACTTT,CASSQEKGAVFDSPLHF
.,few,TRBJ1-1,TRBV3-1,TGTGCCAGCAGCCACGGACTCGGTCCCTCCCGGAGGGACACTGAAGCTTTCTTT,CASSHGLGPSRRDTEAFF
.,few,TRBJ2-1,TRBV28,TGTGCCAGCAGTTCCCCCCAGGGGCCTAATGAGCAGTTCTTC,CASSSPQGPNEQFF
.,few,TRBJ1-6,TRBV20-1,TGCAGTGCTCCGCAAGGTACAGGCCCGGACAGTTCACCCCTCCACTTT,CSAPQGTGPDSSPLHF
.,many,TRBJ1-3,TRBV20-1,TGCAGCGCCCGGGCAGTCTCTGGAAACACCATATATTTT,CSARAVSGNTIYF
.,many,TRBJ1-6,TRBV12-3/TRBV12-4,TGTGCCAGCAGTCAGACTAATCCGTTACCCCTCCACTTT,CASSQTNPLPLHF
.,many,TRBJ1-6,TRBV25-1,TGTGCCAGCAGTCTTCAGGGAAATTCACCCCTCCACTTT,CASSLQGNSPLHF
TRBD2,many,TRBJ2-3,TRBV27,TGTGCCAGCAGTAGTCCTTCGCGGGAGCGCACAGATACGCAGTATTTT,CASSSPSRERTDTQYF
.,.,TRBJ1-1,TRBV3-1,TGTGCCAGCAGCCAATATAGTTCTGAAGCTTTCTTT,CASSQYSSEAFF
TRBD1,many,TRBJ1-1,TRBV7-2,TGTGCCAGCAGCTTAACCTTGGTCAGGGGGCTGAACACTGAAGCTTTCTTT,CASSLTLVRGLNTEAFF
TRBD1,.,TRBJ2-5,TRBV5-4,TGTGCCAGCAGCAAAGGACAGGCCCAAGAGACCCAGTACTTC,CASSKGQAQETQYF
.,few,TRBJ2-3,TRBV21-1,TGTGCCAGCATTAAGAACACTAGCGGGGGGTCGGATACGCAGTATTTT,CASIKNTSGGSDTQYF
.,.,TRBJ2-2,TRBV12-3/TRBV12-4,TGTGCCAGCAGCCCGACGGTGAGCGGCTGGGCCGGGGAGCTGTTTTTT,CASSPTVSGWAGELFF
.,few,TRBJ1-6,TRBV5-1,TGCGCCAGCACCCCGAACCCAGGGAATTCACCCCTCCACTTT,CASTPNPGNSPLHF
.,few,TRBJ2-3,TRBV7-8,TGTGCCAGCAGCTTAGGCACGTGGAGGGGACCTCCTCGCACAGATACGCAGTATTTT,CASSLGTWRGPPRTDTQYF
.,many,TRBJ2-5,TRBV28,TGTGCCAGCAGTTTCCAACTCAGGGAGACCCAGTACTTC,CASSFQLRETQYF
.,.,TRBJ2-6,TRBV5-1,TGCGCCAGCAGCCCACGGACAGTCCCTTGGGAAAGGGCCAACGTCCTGACTTTC,CASSPRTVPWERANVLTF
.,.,TRBJ1-6,TRBV5-4,TGTGCCAGCAGCTTTTCGGGGAATTATAATTCACCCCTCCACTTT,CASSFSGNYNSPLHF
TRBD1,.,TRBJ1-2,TRBV18,TGTGCCAGCTCAGACCAAACCGGGACAGGGAGCGGCTACACCTTC,CASSDQTGTGSGYTF
.,.,TRBJ1-1,TRBV6-5,TGTGCCAGCAGTTCACTCGGGCCCCTGGGCACTGAAGCTTTCTTT,CASSSLGPLGTEAFF
.,.,TRBJ1-1,TRBV20-1,TGCAGTGCTAGAGCCCCCCGGGCGAACACTGAAGCTTTCTTT,CSARAPRANTEAFF
.,many,TRBJ2-3,TRBV7-8,TGTGCCAGCAGCTTACGAGGGGGGGGGATCTCTAGCACAGATACGCAGTATTTT,CASSLRGGGISSTDTQYF
.,many,TRBJ2-5,TRBV7-2,TGTGCCAGCAGGGTGAGAATTCAAGAGACCCAGTACTTC,CASRVRIQETQYF
.,many,TRBJ1-1,TRBV3-1,TGTGCCAGCAGCCAAGATCAGGACTTGTCCATGAACACTGAAGCTTTCTTT,CASSQDQDLSMNTEAFF
.,few,TRBJ2-2,TRBV4-3,TGCGCCAGCAGTCGTTCCCAGGGGTACACCGGGGAGCTGTTTTTT,CASSRSQGYTGELFF
.,many,TRBJ2-3,TRBV9,TGTGCCAGCAGCGTAGCCTCGTCCCCAGATACGCAGTATTTT,CASSVASSPDTQYF
.,.,TRBJ2-3,TRBV2,TGTGCCAGCAGAGGGGGGGTAAGCACAGATACGCAGTATTTT,CASRGGVSTDTQYF
TRBD1,few,TRBJ2-1,TRBV5-6,TGTGCCAGCAGCGTAACCGGGACAGCAAACAATGAGCAGTTCTTC,CASSVTGTANNEQFF
.,.,TRBJ1-1,TRBV3-1,TGTGCCAGCAGCCAAGGCTACTCAGTGGGGAGAGCTTTCTTT,CASSQGYSVGRAFF
.,few,TRBJ1-1,TRBV3-1,TGTGCCAGCAGCCAAGGACTCAGGGACGCTTTCTTT,CASSQGLRDAFF
.,few,TRBJ1-6,TRBV4-3,TGCGCCAGCAGGTCTAGGACCCCTACCGATTCACCCCTCCACTTT,CASRSRTPTDSPLHF
.,.,TRBJ2-1,TRBV6-2/TRBV6-3,TGTGCCAGCAGTAAGGGACGGCCGGAAGTCGATGAGCAGTTCTTC,CASSKGRPEVDEQFF
.,few,TRBJ2-3,TRBV2,TGTGCCAGCAGTACCCGGGAGCCAGATACGCAGTATTTT,CASSTREPDTQYF
TRBD2,many,TRBJ2-1,TRBV7-2,TGTGCCAGCAGCTCCTATGGACTAGCTGACACCTACAATGAGCAGTTCTTC,CASSSYGLADTYNEQFF
TRBD2,few,TRBJ2-2,TRBV5-5,TGTGCCAGCAGCCTCGGACTAGCGGGGGGCTTAGCCGGGGAGCTGTTTTTT,CASSLGLAGGLAGELFF
TRBD1,many,TRBJ2-7,TRBV18,TGTGCCAGCTCACGGGACAGGGACAACGAGCAGTACTTC,CASSRDRDNEQYF
.,many,TRBJ1-6,TRBV14,TGTGCCAGCAGCCAAGGAAGGGAGTACTCACCCCTCCACTTT,CASSQGREYSPLHF
.,many,TRBJ1-3,TRBV7-3,TGTGCCAGCAGCCCAAGAGGGGGGTCCGGAAACACCATATATTTT,CASSPRGGSGNTIYF
.,.,TRBJ1-3,TRBV28,TGTGCCAGCAGTTATTCCGGCAGGGGCTACTCTGGAAACACCATATATTTT,CASSYSGRGYSGNTIYF
.,few,TRBJ2-7,TRBV5-4,TGTGCCAGCAGCTTGGCGGACCGGGGCAACTACGAGCAGTACTTC,CASSLADRGNYEQYF
.,many,TRBJ1-3,TRBV4-1,TGCGCCAGCAGCCCGAGGAGCTCTGGAAACACCATATATTTT,CASSPRSSGNTIYF
.,many,TRBJ1-5,TRBV28,TGTGCCAGCAGTTTATTTAGGCCAGAGGGCAATCAGCCCCAGCATTTT,CASSLFRPEGNQPQHF
.,many,TRBJ2-2,TRBV5-5,TGTGCCAGCAGCTTGTACAGGGACACCGGGGAGCTGTTTTTT,CASSLYRDTGELFF
.,.,TRBJ2-3,TRBV19,TGTGCCAGTGGGGCTACTAGCACAGATACGCAGTATTTT,CASGATSTDTQYF
TRBD2,.,TRBJ2-3,TRBV20-1,TGCAGTGCGAGTGCGGGGGGGCGTTCAGATACGCAGTATTTT,CSASAGGRSDTQYF
.,.,TRBJ1-2,TRBV9,TGTGCCAGCAGCGCCACCAGCAGGGATGGCTACACCTTC,CASSATSRDGYTF
.,many,TRBJ2-4,TRBV18,TGTGCCAGCTCCCTCGGAGGGAGGGCCAAAAACATTCAGTACTTC,CASSLGGRAKNIQYF
.,few,TRBJ2-6,TRBV6-2/TRBV6-3,TGTGCCAGCACCGTTTCCCCCAACGTCCTGACTTTC,CASTVSPNVLTF
TRBD2,many,TRBJ2-2,TRBV3-1,TGTGCCAGCAGCCAAGATCGTGGTAGCGGGCTCACCGGGGAGCTGTTTTTT,CASSQDRGSGLTGELFF